The source of this TCR beta chain is a study of beta chain features in type 1 diabetes. Study outcomes and limitations: Type 1 diabetes patients showed fewer insertions and more deletions at VDJ junctions.

Since all of the isolated RNA was reverse transcribed, expressed TCRB transcripts were what got sequenced. The assay was immunoSEQ multiplex PCR, and TCRdb's table has in-frame clones only and misses some. The profile shows almost 350,000 clones, about 20% of them singletons. Points on this clone: Antigen: not known.

The CDR3 consists of 12 residues. V shed 5 bases and J shed 7 bases, with 11 bases lying between them. In germline, CDR1 is MNHNY, CDR2 SVGAGI (reference sequence). The sample taken for sequencing was naive CD4+ T cells from blood. The sequence derives from a woman under 30 in good health. The V call is TRBV6-6, the J call TRBJ1-1, with TRBD1 as a possible D gene (5 bases). The CDR3 protein is CASSQRGGEAFF. The DNA for the CDR3 is TGTGCCAGCAGTCAACGGGGGGGTGAAGCTTTCTTT.